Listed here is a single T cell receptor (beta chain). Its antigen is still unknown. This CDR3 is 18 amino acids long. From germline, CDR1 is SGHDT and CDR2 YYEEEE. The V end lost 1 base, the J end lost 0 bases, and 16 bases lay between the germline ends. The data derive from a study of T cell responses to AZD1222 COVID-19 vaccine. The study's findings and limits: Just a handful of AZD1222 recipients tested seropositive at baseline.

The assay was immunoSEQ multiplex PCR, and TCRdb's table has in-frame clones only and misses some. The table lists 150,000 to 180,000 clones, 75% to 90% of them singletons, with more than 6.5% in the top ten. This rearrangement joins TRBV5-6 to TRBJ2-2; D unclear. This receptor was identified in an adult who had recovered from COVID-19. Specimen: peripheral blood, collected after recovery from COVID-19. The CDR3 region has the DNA TGTGCCAGCAGCTTGACCCGATTGGAAGCGCCGAACACCGGGGAGCTGTTTTTT. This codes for CASSLTRLEAPNTGELFF.